This T cell receptor (beta chain) was sequenced during a study of shared clonotypes between healthy human individuals. Germline assignment: CDR1 SNHLY and CDR2 FYNNEI. Trimming removed 6 bases at V and 2 bases at J, with 10 bases between. The CDR3 spans 14 residues. Libraries were prepared by immunoSEQ multiplex PCR; TCRdb keeps only in-frame clonotypes and omits some of them. Here the sample spans some 2.1 million clones, 95% being singletons. Sequencing was done on a sample of naive CD4+ T cells sorted from blood. Subset reported: CD45RA+ positively selected. This clonotype was obtained from a man between 18 and 35 years old in good health. J is TRBJ2-2 and V is TRBV2; TRBD1 is a possible D gene (5 bases). CDR3: CASSQDRNTGELFF. CDR3 DNA: TGTGCCAGCAGCCAAGACAGAAACACCGGGGAGCTGTTTTTT.